This T cell receptor (beta chain) was captured in a study of glioma-infiltrating T cells after dendritic cell vaccination. Study details: Treatment, given 2003 to 2012, was autologous tumor lysate-pulsed dendritic cell vaccination. Patients received three intradermal dendritic cell vaccine injections at biweekly intervals.

The immunoSEQ assay amplified TCRB CDR3 from up to roughly 2 ug DNA. Sequencing used immunoSEQ multiplex PCR; TCRdb keeps in-frame clones, though not all of them. The sample has about 92,000 clones; under 90% are singletons. V dropped 5 bases and J dropped 1; count of bases not matched to a gene: 4. The CDR3 is 14 amino acids. Germline CDR1 is MNHEY and CDR2 is SMNVEV (reference sequence). No glioblastoma patient carried an isocitrate dehydrogenase mutation. Sequencing used blood, obtained before dendritic cell vaccination. The genes are TRBV27 and TRBJ1-1; 7 bases are a match to TRBD1. The source of this sequence is a human donor with glioblastoma. The CDR3 DNA sequence: TGTGCCAGCAGTCCACAGGGGAGGAACACTGAAGCTTTCTTT. Its translation is CASSPQGRNTEAFF.